This T cell receptor (beta chain) came from a study of blood T cells in healthy people across ages. Germline-derived CDR1 and CDR2 are SGHKS and YYEKEE (reference sequence). Trimming removed 0 bases from V and 3 bases from J, with 11 bases in between. The CDR3 extends over 15 amino acids. Regarding this clonotype: Antigen specificity is unknown.

The study's findings and limits: Long-lived donors carried more naive CD4+ cells and greater diversity than aged donors.

A sample-barcoded 5' primer and a J-beta primer mix were used in a second PCR of roughly 7 to 12 cycles. Unique molecular identifiers of 12 random nucleotides labeled each cDNA. From each sample, at least 2.5 million paired-end reads containing CDR3 were obtained. One entry per CDR3 protein, called by TCRdb with MiXCR from the 5' RACE reads. The table has hundreds of thousands of distinct CDR3 sequences, approximately 60% seen once. Sequences were obtained from blood. This TCR was recovered from a man aged 40-55 years in good health. This chain joins TRBV5-5 and TRBJ2-3; D is possibly TRBD1 or TRBD2 (6 bases each). The CDR3 DNA reads as TGTGCCAGCAGCTTGGGGTGGGGGGCTACAGATACGCAGTATTTT. This codes for CASSLGWGATDTQYF.